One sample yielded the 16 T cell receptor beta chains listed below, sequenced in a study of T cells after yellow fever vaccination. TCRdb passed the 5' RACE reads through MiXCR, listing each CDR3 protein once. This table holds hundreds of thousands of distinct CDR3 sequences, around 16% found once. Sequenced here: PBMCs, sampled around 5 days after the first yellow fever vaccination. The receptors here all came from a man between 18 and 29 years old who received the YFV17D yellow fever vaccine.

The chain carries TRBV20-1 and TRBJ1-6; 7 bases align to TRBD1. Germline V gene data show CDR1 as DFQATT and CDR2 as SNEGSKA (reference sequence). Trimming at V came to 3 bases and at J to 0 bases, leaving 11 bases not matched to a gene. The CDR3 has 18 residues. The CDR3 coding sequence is TGCAGTGCTAGGGCCACCGGGACAGTTTACTCCTATAATTCACCCCTCCACTTT. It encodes CSARATGTVYSYNSPLHF.

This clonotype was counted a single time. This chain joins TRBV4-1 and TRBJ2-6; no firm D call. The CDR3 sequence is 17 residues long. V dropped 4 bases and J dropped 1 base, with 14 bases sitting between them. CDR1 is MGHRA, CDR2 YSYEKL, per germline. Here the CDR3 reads CASSRSGPMSGANVLTF. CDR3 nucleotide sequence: TGCGCCAGCAGCCGTTCCGGGCCAATGTCTGGGGCCAACGTCCTGACTTTC.

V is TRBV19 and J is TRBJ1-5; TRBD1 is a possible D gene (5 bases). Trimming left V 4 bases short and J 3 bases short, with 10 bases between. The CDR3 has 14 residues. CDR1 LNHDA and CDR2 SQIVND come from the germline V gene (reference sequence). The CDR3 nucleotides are TGTGCCAGTAGTAAGGGGTTCGACAATCAGCCCCAGCATTTT. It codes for CASSKGFDNQPQHF. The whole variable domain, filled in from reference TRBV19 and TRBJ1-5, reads DGGITQSPKYLFRKEGQNVTLSCEQNLNHDAMYWYRQDPGQGLRLIYYSQIVNDFQKGDIAEGYSVSREKKESFPLTVTSAQKNPTAFYLCASSKGFDNQPQHFGDGTRLSIL.

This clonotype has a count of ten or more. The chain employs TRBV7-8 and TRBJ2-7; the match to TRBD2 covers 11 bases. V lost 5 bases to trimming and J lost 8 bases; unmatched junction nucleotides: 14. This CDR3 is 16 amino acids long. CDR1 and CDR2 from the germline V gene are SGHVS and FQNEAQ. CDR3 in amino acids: CASSQPPPASGGKQYF. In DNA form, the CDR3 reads TGTGCCAGCAGCCAACCACCCCCGGCTAGCGGGGGGAAGCAGTACTTC.

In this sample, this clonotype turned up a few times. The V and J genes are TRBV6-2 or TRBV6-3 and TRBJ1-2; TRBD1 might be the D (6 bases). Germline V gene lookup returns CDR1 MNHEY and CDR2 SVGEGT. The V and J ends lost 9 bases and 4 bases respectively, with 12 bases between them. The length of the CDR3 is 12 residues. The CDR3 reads CASWTVLYGYTF. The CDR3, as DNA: TGTGCCAGTTGGACAGTCCTCTATGGCTACACCTTC.

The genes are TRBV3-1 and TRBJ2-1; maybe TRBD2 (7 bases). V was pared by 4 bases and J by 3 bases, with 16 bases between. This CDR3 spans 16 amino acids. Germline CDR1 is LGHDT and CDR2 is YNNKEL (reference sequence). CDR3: CASSPGGGPIYNEQFF. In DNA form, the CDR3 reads TGTGCCAGCAGCCCTGGGGGGGGGCCCATCTACAATGAGCAGTTCTTC.

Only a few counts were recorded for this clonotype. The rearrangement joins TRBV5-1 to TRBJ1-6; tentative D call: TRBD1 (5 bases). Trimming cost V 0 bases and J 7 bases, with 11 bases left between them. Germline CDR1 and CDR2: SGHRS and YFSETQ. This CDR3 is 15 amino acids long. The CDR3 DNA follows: TGCGCCAGCAGCTTGGCTACAGGAGAGAATTCACCCCTCCACTTT. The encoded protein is CASSLATGENSPLHF.

The CDR3 protein is CASSVTGTRETQYF. The DNA of the CDR3 is TGCGCCAGCAGCGTAACAGGTACTCGAGAGACCCAGTACTTC. J is TRBJ2-5 and V is TRBV5-1; possible D gene TRBD1, 5 bases. V was pared by 4 bases and J by 4 bases, with 14 bases between. CDR1 SGHRS and CDR2 YFSETQ come from the germline V gene. There are 14 residues in the CDR3.

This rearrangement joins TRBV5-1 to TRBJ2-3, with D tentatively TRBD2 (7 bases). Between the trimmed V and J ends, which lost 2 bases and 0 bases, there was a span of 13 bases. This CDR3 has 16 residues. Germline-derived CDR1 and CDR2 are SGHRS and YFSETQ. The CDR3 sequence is CASSFRGGRSTDTQYF. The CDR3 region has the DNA TGCGCCAGCAGCTTCCGCGGGGGCCGAAGCACAGATACGCAGTATTTT. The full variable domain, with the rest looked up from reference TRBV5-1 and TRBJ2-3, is KAGVTQTPRYLIKTRGQQVTLSCSPISGHRSVSWYQQTPGQGLQFLFEYFSETQRNKGNFPGRFSGRQFSNSRSEMNVSTLELGDSALYLCASSFRGGRSTDTQYFGPGTRLTVL.

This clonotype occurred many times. CDR3: CSARDEPVGETQYF. CDR3 nucleotides: TGCAGTGCTAGAGATGAGCCGGTGGGAGAGACCCAGTACTTC. The chain is built from TRBV20-1 and TRBJ2-5; D unresolved. The CDR3 contains 14 residues. Trimming removed 0 bases at V and 4 bases at J, with 12 bases between. Per germline, CDR1 DFQATT and CDR2 SNEGSKA (reference sequence).

CDR3 residues: CASSSVEPLGQGKQYF. Here the CDR3 DNA reads TGTGCCAGCAGTTCCGTGGAACCCCTCGGACAGGGGAAGCAGTACTTC. The rearrangement uses TRBV27 and TRBJ2-7, with 9 bases fitting TRBD1. The junction had 15 bases not matched to a gene; V was cut back by 4 bases and J by 8 bases. The CDR3 is made up of 16 amino acids. Germline V lookup: CDR1 MNHEY, CDR2 SMNVEV (reference sequence).

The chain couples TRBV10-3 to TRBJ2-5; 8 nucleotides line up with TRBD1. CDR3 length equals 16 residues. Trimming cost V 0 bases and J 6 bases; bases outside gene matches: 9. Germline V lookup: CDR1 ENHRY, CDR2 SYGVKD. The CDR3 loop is CAISESGRTGLQTQYF. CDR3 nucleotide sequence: TGTGCCATCAGTGAGTCAGGGAGGACAGGGTTACAGACCCAGTACTTC.

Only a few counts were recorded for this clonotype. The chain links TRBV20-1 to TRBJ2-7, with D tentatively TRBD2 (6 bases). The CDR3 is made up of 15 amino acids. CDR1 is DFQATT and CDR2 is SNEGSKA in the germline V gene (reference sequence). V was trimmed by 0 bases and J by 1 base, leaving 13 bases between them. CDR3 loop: CSARDIKRVSYEQYV. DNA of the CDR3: TGCAGTGCTAGAGATATCAAGCGGGTTTCCTACGAGCAGTACGTC.

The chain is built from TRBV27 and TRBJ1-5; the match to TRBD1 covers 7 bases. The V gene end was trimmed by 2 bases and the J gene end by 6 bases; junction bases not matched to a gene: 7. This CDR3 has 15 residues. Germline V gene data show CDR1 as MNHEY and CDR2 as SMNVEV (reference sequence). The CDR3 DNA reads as TGTGCCAGCAGTTTAACCCAACAGGGGATTCAGCCCCAGCATTTT. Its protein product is CASSLTQQGIQPQHF.

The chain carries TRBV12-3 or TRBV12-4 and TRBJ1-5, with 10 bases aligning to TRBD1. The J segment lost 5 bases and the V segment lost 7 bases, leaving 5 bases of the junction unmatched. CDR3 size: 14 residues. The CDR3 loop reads CASTWTGGDQPQHF. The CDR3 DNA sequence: TGTGCCAGCACCTGGACAGGGGGTGATCAGCCCCAGCATTTT.

This CDR3 is CASSQIYGTVLNQPQHF. Here the CDR3 DNA reads TGCGCCAGCAGCCAAATTTATGGGACAGTTCTCAATCAGCCCCAGCATTTT. This chain joins TRBV4-1 and TRBJ1-5; 7 bases fit TRBD1. The CDR3 spans 17 residues. V lost 2 bases, J lost 3 bases, and 10 bases stayed unmatched. In germline, CDR1 is MGHRA, CDR2 YSYEKL.